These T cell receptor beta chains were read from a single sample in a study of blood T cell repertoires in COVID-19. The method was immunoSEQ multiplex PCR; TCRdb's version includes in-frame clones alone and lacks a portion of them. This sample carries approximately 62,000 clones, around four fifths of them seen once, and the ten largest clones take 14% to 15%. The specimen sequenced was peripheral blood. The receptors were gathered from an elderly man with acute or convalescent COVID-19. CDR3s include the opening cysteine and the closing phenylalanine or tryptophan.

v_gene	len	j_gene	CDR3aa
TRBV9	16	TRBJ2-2	CASSGTGGANTGELFF
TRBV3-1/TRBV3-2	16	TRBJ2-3	CASSQAGSAGTDTQYF
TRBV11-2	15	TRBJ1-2	CASSQPGQGNYGYTF
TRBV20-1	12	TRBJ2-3	CSASTFADTQYF
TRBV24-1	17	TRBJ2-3	CATSDAFGQGSTDTQYF
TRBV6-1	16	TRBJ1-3	CASSDSAGFSGNTIYF
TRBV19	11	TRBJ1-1	CASTINTEAFF
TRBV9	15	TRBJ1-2	CASSVGSGVDYGYTF
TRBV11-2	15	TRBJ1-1	CASSPAWGLNTEAFF
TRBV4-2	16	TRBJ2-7	CASSQDFAGIRDEQYF
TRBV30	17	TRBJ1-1	CAWSALYGTGGITEAFF
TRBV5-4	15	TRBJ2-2	CASSEDRLNTGELFF
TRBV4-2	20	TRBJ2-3	CASSQEYRLAGGPESDTQYF
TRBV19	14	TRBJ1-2	CASSIFLRGYGYTF
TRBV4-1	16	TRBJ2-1	CASSLYQGGWINEQFF
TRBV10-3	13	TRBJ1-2	CATSPREDYGYTF
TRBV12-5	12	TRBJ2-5	CASGQGEGTQYF
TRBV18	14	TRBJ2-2	CASSPIYDTGELFF
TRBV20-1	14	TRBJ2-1	CSASRDTSYNEQFF
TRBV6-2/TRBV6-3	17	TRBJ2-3	CASSYGGLAGGTDTQYF
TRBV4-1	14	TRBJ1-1	CASSQFPRNTEAFF
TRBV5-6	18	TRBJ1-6	CASSSTGFESSYNSPLHF
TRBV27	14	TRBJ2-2	CASSFRRNTGELFF
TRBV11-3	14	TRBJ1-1	CASSLDSGNTEAFF
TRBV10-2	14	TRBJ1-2	CASSENGGTEGYTF
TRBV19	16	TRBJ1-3	CASSIFGDSKWNTIYF
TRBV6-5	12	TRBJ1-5	CASGPGGQPQHF
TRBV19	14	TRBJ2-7	CASSIGTGPYEQYF
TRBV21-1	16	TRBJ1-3	CASIPGQQFSGNTIYF
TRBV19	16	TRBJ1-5	CASSIDRGAGYQPQHF
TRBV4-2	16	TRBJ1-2	CASSQGRTGGTYGYTF
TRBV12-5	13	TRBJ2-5	CASASGYQETQYF
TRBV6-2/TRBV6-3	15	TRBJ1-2	CASSPPGTGLYGYTF
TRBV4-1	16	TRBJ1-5	CASSQDWRAGNQPQHF
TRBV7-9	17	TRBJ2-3	CASNIFRGGKGTDTQYF
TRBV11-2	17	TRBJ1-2	CASSLGSRDRPNYGYTF
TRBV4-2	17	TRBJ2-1	CASSQGGTSGFYNEQFF
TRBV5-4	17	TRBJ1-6	CASSSDRSSSYNSPLHF
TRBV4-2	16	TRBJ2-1	CASSQERLQGYNEQFF
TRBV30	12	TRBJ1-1	CAWNPGKTEAFF
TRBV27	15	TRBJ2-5	CASLLDRAYQETQYF
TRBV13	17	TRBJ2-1	CASSLWLAGESYNEQFF
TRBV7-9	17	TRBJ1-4	CASSFSGQGATNEKLFF
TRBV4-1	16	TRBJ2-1	CASSFRGGSSYNEQFF
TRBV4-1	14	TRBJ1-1	CASSLSSRDTEAFF
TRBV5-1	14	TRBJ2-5	CASSLDSTGETQYF
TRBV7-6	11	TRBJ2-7	CASSSAEEQYF